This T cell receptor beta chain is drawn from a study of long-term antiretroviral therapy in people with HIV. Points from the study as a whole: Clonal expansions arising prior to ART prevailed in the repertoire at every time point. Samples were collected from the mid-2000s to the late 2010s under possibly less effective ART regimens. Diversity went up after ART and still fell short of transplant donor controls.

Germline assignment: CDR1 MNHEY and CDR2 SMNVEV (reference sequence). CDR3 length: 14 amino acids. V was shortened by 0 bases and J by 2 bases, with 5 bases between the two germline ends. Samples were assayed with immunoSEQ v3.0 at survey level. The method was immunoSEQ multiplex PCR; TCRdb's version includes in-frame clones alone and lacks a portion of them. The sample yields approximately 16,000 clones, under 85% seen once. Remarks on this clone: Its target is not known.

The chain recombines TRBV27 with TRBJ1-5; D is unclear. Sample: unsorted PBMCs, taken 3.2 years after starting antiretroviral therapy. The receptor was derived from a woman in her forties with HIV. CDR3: CASSLSGGNQPQHF. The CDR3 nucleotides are TGTGCCAGCAGTTTATCTGGGGGCAATCAGCCCCAGCATTTT.